The rows below give T cell receptor beta chains drawn from one sample of a study of vaccination effects on CD4 cells after COVID-19. No antigen has been identified for these receptors. Method: immunoSEQ multiplex PCR; TCRdb's copy keeps in-frame clones and lacks some. The repertoire holds under 80,000 clones, 73% seen once, with less than 6.5% in the top ten. The material was CD4+ T cells from PBMCs cultured with HIV peptides, obtained before COVID-19 vaccination. These receptors all stem from a human donor who had a prior SARS-CoV-2 infection. CDR3s include the opening cysteine and the closing phenylalanine or tryptophan. A D gene is named only where the DNA matches it firmly. Clone size is given for some rows only: seen once, a few or many times, or a class if the clone is expanded.

cdr3_length: 13
d_call: TRBD1
clone_size: NA
j_call: TRBJ1-5
v_call: TRBV18
cdr3_aa: CASSRTGNQPQHF
cdr3_nt: TGTGCCAGCTCTCGGACAGGGAACCAGCCCCAGCATTTT

cdr3_length: 16
d_call: TRBD1
clone_size: NA
j_call: TRBJ1-6
v_call: TRBV3-1/TRBV3-2
cdr3_aa: CASSQDRDRPNSPLHF
cdr3_nt: TGTGCCAGCAGCCAAGATCGGGACAGACCCAATTCACCCCTCCACTTT

cdr3_length: 15
d_call: TRBD2
clone_size: NA
j_call: TRBJ2-5
v_call: TRBV5-1
cdr3_aa: CASSFQVAGVVAQYF
cdr3_nt: TGCGCCAGCAGCTTTCAAGTAGCGGGAGTGGTGGCCCAGTACTTC

cdr3_length: 15
d_call: TRBD2
clone_size: NA
j_call: TRBJ2-5
v_call: TRBV5-1
cdr3_aa: CASSFIENGGETQYF
cdr3_nt: TGCGCCAGCAGCTTTATCGAAAACGGGGGGGAGACCCAGTACTTC

cdr3_length: 14
d_call: TRBD1
clone_size: NA
j_call: TRBJ1-1
v_call: TRBV2
cdr3_aa: CASIKDRENTEAFF
cdr3_nt: TGTGCCAGCATCAAGGACAGGGAGAACACTGAAGCTTTCTTT

cdr3_length: 16
d_call: TRBD2
clone_size: NA
j_call: TRBJ2-1
v_call: TRBV9
cdr3_aa: CASSARTSGGADEQFF
cdr3_nt: TGTGCCAGCAGCGCCAGGACTAGCGGGGGGGCCGATGAGCAGTTCTTC

cdr3_length: 15
d_call: NA
clone_size: NA
j_call: TRBJ2-7
v_call: TRBV15
cdr3_aa: CATSRDPGGVYEQYF
cdr3_nt: TGTGCCACCAGCAGAGATCCCGGAGGGGTCTACGAGCAGTACTTC

cdr3_length: 11
d_call: NA
clone_size: NA
j_call: TRBJ1-4
v_call: TRBV28
cdr3_aa: CASSWGGKLFF
cdr3_nt: TGTGCCAGCAGTTGGGGAGGAAAACTGTTTTTT

cdr3_length: 14
d_call: NA
clone_size: NA
j_call: TRBJ2-2
v_call: TRBV14
cdr3_aa: CASSQRQNTGELFF
cdr3_nt: TGTGCCAGCAGCCAACGACAGAACACCGGGGAGCTGTTTTTT

cdr3_length: 13
d_call: NA
clone_size: few
j_call: TRBJ2-1
v_call: TRBV19
cdr3_aa: CASSMGPYNEQFF
cdr3_nt: TGTGCCAGTAGTATGGGACCGTACAATGAGCAGTTCTTC

cdr3_length: 13
d_call: TRBD2
clone_size: once
j_call: TRBJ2-5
v_call: TRBV11-3
cdr3_aa: CASSLLAGETQYF
cdr3_nt: TGTGCCAGCAGCTTGTTAGCGGGAGAGACCCAGTACTTC